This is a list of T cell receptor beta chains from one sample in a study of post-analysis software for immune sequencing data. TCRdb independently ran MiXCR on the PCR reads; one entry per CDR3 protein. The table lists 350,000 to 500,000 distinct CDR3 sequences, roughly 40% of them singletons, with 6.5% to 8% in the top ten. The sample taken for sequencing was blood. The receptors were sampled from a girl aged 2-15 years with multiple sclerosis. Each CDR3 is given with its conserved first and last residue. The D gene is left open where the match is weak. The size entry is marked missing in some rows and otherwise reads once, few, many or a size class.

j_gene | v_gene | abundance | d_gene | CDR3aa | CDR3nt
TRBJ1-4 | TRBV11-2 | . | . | CASSFHPSRGLNEKLFF | TGTGCCAGCAGCTTTCACCCCTCACGGGGGCTGAATGAAAAACTGTTTTTT
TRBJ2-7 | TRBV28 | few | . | CASSLLMSPTQVGPYEQYF | TGTGCCAGCAGTTTATTAATGAGCCCAACCCAGGTGGGTCCCTACGAGCAGTACTTC
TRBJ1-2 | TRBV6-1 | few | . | CASLGTGQDNYGYTF | TGTGCCAGCCTAGGTACGGGACAAGATAACTATGGCTACACCTTC
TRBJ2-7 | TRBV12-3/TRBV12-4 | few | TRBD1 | CASSLMGQASYEQYF | TGTGCCAGCAGTTTAATGGGACAGGCTTCCTACGAGCAGTACTTC
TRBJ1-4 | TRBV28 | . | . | CATQGGIEKLFF | TGTGCCACCCAAGGAGGAATTGAAAAACTGTTTTTT
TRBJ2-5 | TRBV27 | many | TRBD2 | CASAIRVPDYKRGEKETQYF | TGTGCCAGTGCAATACGGGTCCCAGATTATAAGCGGGGAGAAAAAGAGACCCAGTACTTC
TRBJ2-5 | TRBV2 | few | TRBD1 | CASRGTGHGEYF | TGTGCCAGCAGGGGGACAGGCCACGGGGAGTACTTC
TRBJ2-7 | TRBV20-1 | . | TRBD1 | CSANSGGSNEQYF | TGCAGTGCGAACTCAGGGGGTTCCAACGAGCAGTACTTC
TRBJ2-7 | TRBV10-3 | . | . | CAISESEPYEQYF | TGTGCCATCAGTGAGTCAGAGCCCTACGAGCAGTACTTC
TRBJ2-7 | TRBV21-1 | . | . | CASSKEVAYEQYF | TGTGCCAGCAGCAAGGAGGTGGCCTACGAGCAGTACTTC
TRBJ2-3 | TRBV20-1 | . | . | CSARRQTSTDTQYF | TGCAGTGCTAGACGACAGACTAGCACAGATACGCAGTATTTT
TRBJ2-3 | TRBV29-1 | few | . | CSVVGGADTQYF | TGCAGCGTTGTTGGCGGGGCGGATACGCAGTATTTT
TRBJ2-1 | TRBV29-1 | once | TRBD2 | CSVSPRGREGSYNEQFF | TGCAGCGTCTCGCCCCGGGGGCGGGAGGGCTCCTACAATGAGCAGTTCTTC
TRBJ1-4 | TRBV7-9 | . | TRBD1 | CASSLMGQSNEKLFF | TGTGCCAGCAGCCTTATGGGACAGTCTAATGAAAAACTGTTTTTT
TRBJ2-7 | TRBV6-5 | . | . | CASSAGDSYNEQYF | TGTGCCAGCAGTGCAGGTGATTCCTACAATGAGCAGTACTTC
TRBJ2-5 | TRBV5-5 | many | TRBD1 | CASSLVRTGGRQTQYF | TGTGCCAGCAGCTTGGTGAGGACAGGGGGTCGACAGACCCAGTACTTC
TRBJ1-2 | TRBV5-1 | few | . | CASSLRQKSYGYTF | TGCGCCAGCAGCTTGCGGCAGAAATCCTATGGCTACACCTTC
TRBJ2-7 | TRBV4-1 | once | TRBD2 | CASSQDPRRLAGGRDEQYF | TGCGCCAGCAGCCAAGATCCTCGAAGACTAGCGGGGGGGCGCGATGAGCAGTACTTC
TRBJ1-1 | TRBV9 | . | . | CASSSGVNTEAFF | TGTGCCAGCAGCTCAGGGGTGAACACTGAAGCTTTCTTT
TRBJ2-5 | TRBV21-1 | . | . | CASCRDRVQETQYF | TGTGCCAGCTGCCGGGACAGGGTGCAAGAGACCCAGTACTTC
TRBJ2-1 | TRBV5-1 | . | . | CASSLVASFENEQFF | TGCGCCAGCAGCTTGGTGGCTAGTTTTGAAAATGAGCAGTTCTTC
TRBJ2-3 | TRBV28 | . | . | CASSLGGARDTQYF | TGTGCCAGCAGTTTAGGAGGGGCGCGGGATACGCAGTATTTT
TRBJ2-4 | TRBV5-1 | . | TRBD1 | CASSLYGQAKYF | TGCGCCAGCAGCTTGTACGGACAGGCAAAGTACTTC
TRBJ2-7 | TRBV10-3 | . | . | CAISYNRDSYEQYF | TGTGCCATCAGTTATAACAGGGATTCCTACGAGCAGTACTTC
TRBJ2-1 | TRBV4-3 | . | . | CASSQEGRDRRIVGFF | TGCGCCAGCAGCCAAGAGGGCCGGGACCGCCGGATCGTTGGGTTCTTC
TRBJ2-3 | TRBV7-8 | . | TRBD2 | CASSLRLAGEDTQYF | TGTGCCAGCAGCCTAAGACTAGCGGGAGAAGATACGCAGTATTTT
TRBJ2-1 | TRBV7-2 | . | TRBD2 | CASSLGGLWAGAAFF | TGTGCCAGCAGCTTAGGAGGATTGTGGGCGGGAGCGGCGTTCTTC
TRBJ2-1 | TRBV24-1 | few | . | CATSDYNEQFF | TGTGCCACCAGTGATTACAATGAGCAGTTCTTC
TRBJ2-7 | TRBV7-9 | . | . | CASTSVGTTYEQYF | TGTGCCAGCACATCTGTAGGGACGACCTACGAGCAGTACTTC
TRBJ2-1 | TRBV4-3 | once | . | CASSHFSFSLNEQFF | TGCGCCAGCAGCCATTTTTCGTTTAGCTTGAATGAGCAGTTCTTC
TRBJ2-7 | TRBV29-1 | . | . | CSTKEVGDPYEQYF | TGCAGCACTAAGGAAGTGGGAGATCCCTACGAGCAGTACTTC
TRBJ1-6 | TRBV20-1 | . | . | CSARDGGAGNSPLHF | TGCAGTGCTAGAGATGGGGGGGCTGGTAATTCACCCCTCCACTTT
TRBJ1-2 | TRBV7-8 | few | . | CASSYTIASGYGYTF | TGTGCCAGCAGTTATACCATCGCTAGCGGATATGGCTACACCTTC
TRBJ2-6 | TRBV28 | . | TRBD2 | CASSLWAGGPSGANVLTF | TGTGCCAGCAGTTTATGGGCGGGAGGGCCCTCTGGGGCCAACGTCCTGACTTTC